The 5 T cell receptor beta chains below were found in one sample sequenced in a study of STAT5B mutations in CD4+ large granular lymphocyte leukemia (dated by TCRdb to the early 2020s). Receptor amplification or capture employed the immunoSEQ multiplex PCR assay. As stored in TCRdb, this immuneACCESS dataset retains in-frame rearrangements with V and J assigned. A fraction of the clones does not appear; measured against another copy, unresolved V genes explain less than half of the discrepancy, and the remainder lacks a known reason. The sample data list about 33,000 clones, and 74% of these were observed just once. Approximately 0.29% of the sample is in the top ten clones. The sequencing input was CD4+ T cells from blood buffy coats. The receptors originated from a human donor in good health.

CDR3 coding DNA: TGTGCCACCAGCAGAGCGGGGGGGGCACGCCAGCCCCAGCATTTT. Its protein product is CATSRAGGARQPQHF. The chain combines TRBV15 with TRBJ1-5; possible D gene TRBD1, 6 bases. The CDR3 contains 15 residues. Trimming removed 1 base from V and 7 bases from J, with 14 bases in between. Per the germline V gene, CDR1 is LNHNV and CDR2 is YYDKDF (reference sequence).

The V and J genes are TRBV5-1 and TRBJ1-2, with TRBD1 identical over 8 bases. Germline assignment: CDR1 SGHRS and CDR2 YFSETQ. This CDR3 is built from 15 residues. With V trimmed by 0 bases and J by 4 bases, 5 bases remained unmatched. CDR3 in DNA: TGCGCCAGCAGCTTGGGTAACAGGGGGAGCTATGGCTACACCTTC. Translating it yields CASSLGNRGSYGYTF. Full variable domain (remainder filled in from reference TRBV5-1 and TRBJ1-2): KAGVTQTPRYLIKTRGQQVTLSCSPISGHRSVSWYQQTPGQGLQFLFEYFSETQRNKGNFPGRFSGRQFSNSRSEMNVSTLELGDSALYLCASSLGNRGSYGYTFGSGTRLTVV.

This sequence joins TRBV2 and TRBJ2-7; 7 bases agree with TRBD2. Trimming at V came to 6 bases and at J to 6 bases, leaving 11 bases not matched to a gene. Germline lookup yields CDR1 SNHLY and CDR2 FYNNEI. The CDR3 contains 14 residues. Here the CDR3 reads CASSPPGLTSEQYF. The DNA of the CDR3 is TGTGCCAGCAGCCCCCCGGGACTAACTTCCGAGCAGTACTTC.

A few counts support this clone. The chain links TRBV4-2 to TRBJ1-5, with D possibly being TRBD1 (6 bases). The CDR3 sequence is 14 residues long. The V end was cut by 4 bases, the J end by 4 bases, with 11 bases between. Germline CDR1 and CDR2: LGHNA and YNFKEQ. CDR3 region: CASSPRGFNQPQHF. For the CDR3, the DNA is TGTGCCAGCAGCCCTAGGGGGTTTAATCAGCCCCAGCATTTT.

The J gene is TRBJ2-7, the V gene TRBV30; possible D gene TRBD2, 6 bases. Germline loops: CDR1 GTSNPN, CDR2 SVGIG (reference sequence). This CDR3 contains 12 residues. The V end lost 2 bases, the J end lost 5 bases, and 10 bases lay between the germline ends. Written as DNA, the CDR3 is TGTGCCTGGAGTACGACTAGTAACGAGCAGTACTTC. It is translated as CAWSTTSNEQYF.